A selection of T cell receptor beta chains follows, all from one sample in a study of blood T cells in healthy people across ages. MiXCR, run by TCRdb on the 5' RACE reads, gives a single entry per CDR3 protein. This table has around 800,000 distinct CDR3 sequences, under 55% appearing once. Specimen: blood. Every receptor here comes from a man in his sixties in good health. CDR3s include the opening cysteine and the closing phenylalanine or tryptophan. The D gene is left open where the match is weak. Some rows mark clone size as missing; the rest say once, few, many or name a class of expanded clone.

v_call	clone_size	d_call	j_call	cdr3_nt	cdr3_aa
TRBV5-5	many	NA	TRBJ1-2	TGTGCCAGCAGCTTGGGACAGGATAACTATGGCTACACCTTC	CASSLGQDNYGYTF
TRBV7-2	NA	NA	TRBJ2-7	TGTGCCAGCAGCTTAGCGCCTGGGCAGGTCTACGAGCAGTACTTC	CASSLAPGQVYEQYF
TRBV5-1	few	TRBD2	TRBJ2-5	TGCGCCAGCAGCGCGGGACTAGCGGCTTCGGGTGAGACCCAGTACTTC	CASSAGLAASGETQYF
TRBV5-1	few	TRBD2	TRBJ2-5	TGCGCCAGCAGGAAGGGTAGCGGGGGCCCACAGTACTTC	CASRKGSGGPQYF
TRBV4-1	few	TRBD1	TRBJ2-5	TGCGCCAGCAGCCAAGGACCCGGGACAGGGGGCAGGGAGACCCAGTACTTC	CASSQGPGTGGRETQYF
TRBV7-9	NA	NA	TRBJ2-5	TGTGCCAGCAAAAAAGATTCCCAAGAGACCCAGTACTTC	CASKKDSQETQYF
TRBV7-2	once	NA	TRBJ2-3	TGTGCCCGCAGCTTACGGTCGAGAGCAGATACGCAGTATTTT	CARSLRSRADTQYF
TRBV7-2	few	TRBD1	TRBJ1-4	TGTGCCAGCAGCACGGGGACAGCCTTTAATGAAAAACTGTTTTTT	CASSTGTAFNEKLFF
TRBV6-2/TRBV6-3	NA	NA	TRBJ2-1	TGTGCCAGCACCAGGGGGGCCTCCTACAATGAGCAGTTCTTC	CASTRGASYNEQFF
TRBV6-5	NA	NA	TRBJ1-5	TGTGCCAGCAGTCCACTCCAGGGCTATCAGCCCCAGCATTTT	CASSPLQGYQPQHF
TRBV12-3/TRBV12-4	few	NA	TRBJ2-1	TGTGCCAGCAGTTTAAGGCCTAGCAATGAGCAGTTCTTC	CASSLRPSNEQFF
TRBV10-3	NA	NA	TRBJ2-5	TGTGCCATCAGTGAGGCAGGGGCCGTCGCAGAGACCCAGTACTTC	CAISEAGAVAETQYF
TRBV7-2	NA	TRBD1	TRBJ2-5	TGTGCCAGCAGCTTAGTTGGACAGGCCATCGAGACCCAGTACTTC	CASSLVGQAIETQYF
TRBV10-3	NA	NA	TRBJ2-1	TGTGCCATCATGATCCCTCATGGGGAGCAGTTCTTC	CAIMIPHGEQFF
TRBV9	NA	NA	TRBJ2-6	TGTGCCAGCAGCGACCGAACAAGGTATGGGGCCAACGTCCTGACTTTC	CASSDRTRYGANVLTF
TRBV10-2	NA	NA	TRBJ1-1	TGCGCCAGTTCCCGTGGCATAGAAGCTTTCTTT	CASSRGIEAFF
TRBV4-3	NA	NA	TRBJ2-4	TGCGCCAGCAGCCAAGGTCTGGGGAGCGCCAAAAACATTCAGTACTTC	CASSQGLGSAKNIQYF
TRBV5-1	once	NA	TRBJ2-1	TGCGCCAGCAGCTTGGATCACAGGGCCAACAATGAGCAGTTCTTC	CASSLDHRANNEQFF
TRBV6-5	NA	NA	TRBJ2-7	TGTGCCAGCAGAGTAAGGGGGGATTCCTCCTACGAGCAGTACTTC	CASRVRGDSSYEQYF
TRBV6-5	NA	TRBD1	TRBJ1-2	TGTGCCAGCAGTTACAACCGGGACAGGACATCTAACTATGGCTACACCTTC	CASSYNRDRTSNYGYTF
TRBV12-3/TRBV12-4	NA	NA	TRBJ2-5	TGTGCCAGCAGTTCACAGGGTCCGGGAGAGACCCAGTACTTC	CASSSQGPGETQYF
TRBV27	few	NA	TRBJ1-1	TGTGCCAGCAGTTTTAGAGCGATGAACACTGAAGCTTTCTTT	CASSFRAMNTEAFF
TRBV5-6	NA	NA	TRBJ2-3	TGTGCCAGCAGCTTTTGGTATCGGGACGGGGGAACAGATACGCAGTATTTT	CASSFWYRDGGTDTQYF
TRBV5-1	NA	TRBD1	TRBJ2-7	TGCGCCAGCAGCTCCGGGACAGGGAAGGCCTACGAGCAGTACTTC	CASSSGTGKAYEQYF
TRBV15	NA	TRBD1	TRBJ2-5	TGTGCCACCAGAGAGGGACAGGGGATTGGTGAGACCCAGTACTTC	CATREGQGIGETQYF
TRBV3-1	few	NA	TRBJ2-1	TGTGCCAGCAGCCAGCGGGGTTCGGGCAATGAGCAGTTCTTC	CASSQRGSGNEQFF